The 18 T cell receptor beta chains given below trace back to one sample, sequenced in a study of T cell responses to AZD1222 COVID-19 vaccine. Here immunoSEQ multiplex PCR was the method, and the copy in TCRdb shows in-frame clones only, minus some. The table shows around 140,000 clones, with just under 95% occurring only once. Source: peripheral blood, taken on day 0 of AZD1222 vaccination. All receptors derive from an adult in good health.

CDR3 region: CASRPNTEAFF. The CDR3 DNA reads TGTGCCAGCCGCCCTAACACTGAAGCTTTCTTT. V gene TRBV7-9 combines with J gene TRBJ1-1; no clear D gene. CDR1 and CDR2 from the germline V gene are SEHNR and FQNEAQ (reference sequence). This CDR3 contains 11 residues. Between the trimmed V and J ends, which lost 8 bases and 2 bases, there was a span of 6 bases.

CDR3 bases: TGTGCCACAACAGGGGCCACCTACGAGCAGTACTTC. It yields the protein CATTGATYEQYF. V and J are TRBV6-5 and TRBJ2-7; 7 bases are shared with TRBD1. The CDR3 has 12 amino acids. Germline V gives CDR1 MNHEY, CDR2 SVGAGI. Unmatched junction bases numbered 5, after V lost 10 bases and J lost 2 bases.

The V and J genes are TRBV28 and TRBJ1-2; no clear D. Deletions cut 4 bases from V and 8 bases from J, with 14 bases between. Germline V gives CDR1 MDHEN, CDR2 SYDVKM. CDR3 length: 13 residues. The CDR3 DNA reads TGTGCCAGCAGTTCCGGACTCAATCGGGGCTACACCTTC. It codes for CASSSGLNRGYTF.

CDR3 in amino acids: CASSLGATLGNNEQFF. Written as DNA, the CDR3 is TGCGCCAGCAGCTTGGGTGCTACCCTCGGAAACAATGAGCAGTTCTTC. This rearrangement joins TRBV5-1 to TRBJ2-1; no definite D call. Trimming removed 0 bases at V and 5 bases at J, with 15 bases between. Germline assignment: CDR1 SGHRS and CDR2 YFSETQ. This CDR3 spans 16 amino acids.

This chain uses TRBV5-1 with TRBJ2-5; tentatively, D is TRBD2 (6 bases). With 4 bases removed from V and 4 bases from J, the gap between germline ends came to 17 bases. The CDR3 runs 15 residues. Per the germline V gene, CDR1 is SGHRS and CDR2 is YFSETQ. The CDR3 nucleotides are TGCGCCAGCAGCCGTACGACTAGGACCGGAGAGACCCAGTACTTC. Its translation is CASSRTTRTGETQYF.

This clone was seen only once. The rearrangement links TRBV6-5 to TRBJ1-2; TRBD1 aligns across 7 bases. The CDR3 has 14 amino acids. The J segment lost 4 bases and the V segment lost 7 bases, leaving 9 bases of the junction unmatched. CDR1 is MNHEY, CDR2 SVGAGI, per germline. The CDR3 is CASIPDRTGYGYTF. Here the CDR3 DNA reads TGTGCCAGCATCCCGGACAGGACGGGCTATGGCTACACCTTC.

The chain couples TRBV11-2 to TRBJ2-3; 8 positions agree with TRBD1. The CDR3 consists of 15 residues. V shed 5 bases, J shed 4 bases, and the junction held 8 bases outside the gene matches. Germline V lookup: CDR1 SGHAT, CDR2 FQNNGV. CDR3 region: CASSDSYRGSDTQYF. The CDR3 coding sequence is TGTGCCAGCAGCGATTCCTACAGGGGGTCAGATACGCAGTATTTT.

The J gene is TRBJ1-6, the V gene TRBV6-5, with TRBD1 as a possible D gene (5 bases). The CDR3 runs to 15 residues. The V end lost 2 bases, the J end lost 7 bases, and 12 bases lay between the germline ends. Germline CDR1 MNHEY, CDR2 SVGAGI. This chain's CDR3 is CASSYESGGNSPLHF. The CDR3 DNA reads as TGTGCCAGCAGTTACGAATCGGGGGGAAATTCACCCCTCCACTTT.

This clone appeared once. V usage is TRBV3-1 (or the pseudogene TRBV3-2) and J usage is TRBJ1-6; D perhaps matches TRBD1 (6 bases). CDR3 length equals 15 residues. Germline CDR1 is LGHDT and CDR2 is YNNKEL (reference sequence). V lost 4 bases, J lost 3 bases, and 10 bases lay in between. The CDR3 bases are TGTGCCAGCAGCCTAGGACAGAGCTATAATTCACCCCTCCACTTT. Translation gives CASSLGQSYNSPLHF.

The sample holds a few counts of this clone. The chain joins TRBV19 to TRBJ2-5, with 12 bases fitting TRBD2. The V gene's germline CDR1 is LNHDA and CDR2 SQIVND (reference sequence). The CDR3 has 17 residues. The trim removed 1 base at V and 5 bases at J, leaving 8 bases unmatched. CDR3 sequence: CASSIGRLAGAWETQYF. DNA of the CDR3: TGTGCCAGTAGTATAGGCAGACTAGCGGGAGCATGGGAGACCCAGTACTTC.

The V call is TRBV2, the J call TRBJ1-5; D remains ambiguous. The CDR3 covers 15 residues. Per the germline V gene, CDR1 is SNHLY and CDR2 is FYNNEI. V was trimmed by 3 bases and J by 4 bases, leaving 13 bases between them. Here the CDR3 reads CASSDRGVYNQPQHF. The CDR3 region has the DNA TGTGCCAGCAGTGATCGGGGAGTGTATAATCAGCCCCAGCATTTT.

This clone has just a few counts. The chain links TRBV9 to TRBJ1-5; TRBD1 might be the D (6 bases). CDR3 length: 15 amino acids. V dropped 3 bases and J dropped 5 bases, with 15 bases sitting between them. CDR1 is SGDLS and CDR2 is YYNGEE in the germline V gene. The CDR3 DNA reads TGTGCCAGCAGCGCGAACCCCGGGACACATCAGCCCCAGCATTTT. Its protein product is CASSANPGTHQPQHF.

CDR3 bases: TGTGCCAGCAGTTCCGGCTCTGGAAACACCATATATTTT. It is translated as CASSSGSGNTIYF. The chain couples TRBV27 to TRBJ1-3; D unclear. This CDR3 is built from 13 residues. V lost 4 bases, J lost 0 bases, and 4 bases lay in between. Germline V gives CDR1 MNHEY, CDR2 SMNVEV (reference sequence).

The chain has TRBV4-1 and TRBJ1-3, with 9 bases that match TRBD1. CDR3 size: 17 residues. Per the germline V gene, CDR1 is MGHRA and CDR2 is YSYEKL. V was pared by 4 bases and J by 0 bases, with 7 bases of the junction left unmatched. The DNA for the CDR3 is TGCGCCAGCAGCCGGGGACAGGGCCCCAACTCTGGAAACACCATATATTTT. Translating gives CASSRGQGPNSGNTIYF.

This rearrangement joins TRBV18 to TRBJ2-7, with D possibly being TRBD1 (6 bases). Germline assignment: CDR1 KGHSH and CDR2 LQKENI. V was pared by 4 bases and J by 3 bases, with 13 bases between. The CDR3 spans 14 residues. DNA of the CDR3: TGTGCCAGCTCACGCGAGACAGGCGTCTACGAGCAGTACTTC. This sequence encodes CASSRETGVYEQYF.

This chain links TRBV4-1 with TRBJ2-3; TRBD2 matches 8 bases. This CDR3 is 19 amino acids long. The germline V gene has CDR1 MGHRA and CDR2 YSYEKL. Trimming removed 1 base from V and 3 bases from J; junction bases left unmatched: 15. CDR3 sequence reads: CASSQAPRRAAGVTDTQYF. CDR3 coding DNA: TGCGCCAGCAGCCAAGCGCCTAGAAGGGCAGCGGGGGTTACAGATACGCAGTATTTT.

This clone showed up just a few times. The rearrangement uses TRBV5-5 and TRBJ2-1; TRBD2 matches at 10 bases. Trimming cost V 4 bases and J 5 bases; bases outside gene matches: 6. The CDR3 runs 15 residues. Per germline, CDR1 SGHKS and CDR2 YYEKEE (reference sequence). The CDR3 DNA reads TGTGCCAGCAGCGCTAGCGGGGGCCTTAACAATGAGCAGTTCTTC. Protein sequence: CASSASGGLNNEQFF.

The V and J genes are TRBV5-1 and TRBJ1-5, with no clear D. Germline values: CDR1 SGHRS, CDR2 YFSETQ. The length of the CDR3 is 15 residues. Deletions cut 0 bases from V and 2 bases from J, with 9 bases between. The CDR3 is CASSLEDPGNQPQHF. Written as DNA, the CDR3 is TGCGCCAGCAGCTTGGAGGACCCCGGCAATCAGCCCCAGCATTTT.